This paragraph covers one TCR beta chain sequence. The sample belongs to a study of sequential checkpoint blockade in melanoma. Study as a whole: Randomization was 1:1 between first-line nivolumab→ipilimumab and ipilimumab→nivolumab. Each arm's sequence ended with maintenance nivolumab.

The assay was immunoSEQ multiplex PCR, and TCRdb's table has in-frame clones only and misses some. Counted here are about 7,700 clones, approximately 60% occurring once; the ten biggest clones make up around 9%. The treatment denotes: randomized to nivolumab then ipilimumab (arm A) or the reverse (arm B). Patients had received no earlier DNA-damaging chemotherapy. Sorted cells were live CD3+CD8+, lacking CD19 and CD56, from PBMCs. V shed 2 bases and J shed 5 bases, with 19 bases lying between them. The CDR3 is made up of 16 amino acids. Germline assignment: CDR1 LGHNA and CDR2 YNFKEQ. The chain combines TRBV4-2 with TRBJ2-7, with D tentatively TRBD2 (6 bases). The sequence was obtained from a human donor with melanoma. The material was CD8+ T cells sorted from blood (inferred from file names), obtained from a patient given nivolumab and ipilimumab in sequence. CDR3 coding DNA: TGTGCCAGCAGCCAACGAGCTGGGGCGGGATCTAACGAGCAGTACTTC. It codes for CASSQRAGAGSNEQYF.